This entry concerns a single T cell receptor (beta chain). Antigen specificity is unknown. The V gene lost 3 bases and the J gene lost 6 bases, with 12 bases spanning the gap. This CDR3 region has 14 residues. Germline V gene data show CDR1 as SGHDT and CDR2 as YYEEEE. Partitioning of CD4+ cells yielded a CD45RA+ naive subset and a CD45RA-negative memory subset. The entry originates in a study of shared clonotypes between healthy human individuals. Study-level points and caveats: Across subsets, estimated richness was generally greater for naive than for memory populations.

TCRdb's table, derived via immunoSEQ multiplex PCR, lists solely in-frame clones and lacks some. The table records roughly 1 million clones, approximately 70% of them present only once. The sample consisted of memory CD4+ T cells sorted from blood. Regarding subset: CD45RA-negative fraction. This clonotype was sampled from a man between 18 and 35 years old in good health. The genes are TRBV5-6 and TRBJ1-4; D remains ambiguous. In nucleotides, the CDR3 is TGTGCCAGCAGCTCCACCACGGTCGATGAAAAACTGTTTTTT. Protein sequence: CASSSTTVDEKLFF.